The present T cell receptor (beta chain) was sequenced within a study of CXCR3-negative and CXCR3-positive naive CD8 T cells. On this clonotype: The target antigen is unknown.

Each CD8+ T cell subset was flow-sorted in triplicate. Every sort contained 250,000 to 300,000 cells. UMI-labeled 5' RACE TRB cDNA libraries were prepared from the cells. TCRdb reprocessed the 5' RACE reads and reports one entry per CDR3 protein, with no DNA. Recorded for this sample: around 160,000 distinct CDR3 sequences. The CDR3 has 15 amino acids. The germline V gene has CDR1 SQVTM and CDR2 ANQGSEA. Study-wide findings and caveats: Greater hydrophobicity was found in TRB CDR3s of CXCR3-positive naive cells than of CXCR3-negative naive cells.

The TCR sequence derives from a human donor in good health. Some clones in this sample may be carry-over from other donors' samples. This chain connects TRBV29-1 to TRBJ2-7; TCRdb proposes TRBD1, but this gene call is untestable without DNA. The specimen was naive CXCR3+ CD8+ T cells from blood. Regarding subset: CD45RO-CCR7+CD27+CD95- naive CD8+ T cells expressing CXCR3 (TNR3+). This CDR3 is CSVEDPGRGGYEQYF.